These 5 T cell receptor beta chains came from one sample sequenced in a study of T cell responses to AZD1222 COVID-19 vaccine. Clones were sequenced by immunoSEQ multiplex PCR, and TCRdb holds only the in-frame ones, with some missing. The sample carries roughly 100,000 clones, approximately 88% recorded once. This specimen consisted of peripheral blood, obtained on day 0 of AZD1222 vaccination. The receptor set was obtained from an adult in good health.

The rearrangement joins TRBV7-3 to TRBJ2-3; tentatively, D is TRBD1 or TRBD2 (7 bases each). The germline CDR1 and CDR2 sequences are SGHTA and FQGTGA. The V gene lost 5 bases and the J gene lost 5 bases, with 14 bases spanning the gap. This CDR3 region has 14 residues. The CDR3 spells CASSQGGPEDTQYF. Written as DNA, the CDR3 is TGTGCCAGCAGCCAGGGGGGGCCCGAAGATACGCAGTATTTT.

The chain carries TRBV7-2 and TRBJ2-7; the match to TRBD1 covers 7 bases. CDR3 length: 15 amino acids. Unmatched junction bases numbered 7, after V lost 1 base and J lost 4 bases. Germline V CDR1 and CDR2: SGHTA, FQGNSA. The CDR3: CASSLVGDSAYEQYF. The CDR3 nucleotides read TGTGCCAGCAGCTTAGTAGGGGACAGCGCGTACGAGCAGTACTTC.

The rearrangement links TRBV2 to TRBJ2-3, with D possibly matching TRBD2 (6 bases). The germline CDR1 and CDR2 sequences are SNHLY and FYNNEI. Trimming left V 7 bases short and J 3 bases short, with 11 bases between. The CDR3 extends over 13 amino acids. The CDR3 loop is CASTGLLTDTQYF. DNA for the CDR3: TGTGCCAGCACGGGACTCCTAACAGATACGCAGTATTTT.

The chain has TRBV11-3 and TRBJ2-2, with TRBD2 matching 7 bases. The V segment lost 3 bases and the J segment 6 bases; nucleotides outside the gene matches: 10. CDR1 and CDR2 (germline): SGHNT, YENEEA. The CDR3 spans 16 residues. The chain's CDR3 is CASSFSLAANPGELFF. As DNA, the CDR3 is TGTGCCAGCAGCTTCTCCCTAGCGGCAAACCCCGGGGAGCTGTTTTTT.

The rearrangement links TRBV5-4 to TRBJ1-1; 11 nucleotides align to TRBD1. Trimming at V came to 0 bases and at J to 4 bases, leaving 2 bases not matched to a gene. CDR3 length: 15 residues. CDR1 SGHNT and CDR2 YYREEE come from the germline V gene (reference sequence). The CDR3 here is CASSLEGTGGTEAFF. Here the CDR3 DNA reads TGTGCCAGCAGCTTGGAAGGGACAGGGGGCACTGAAGCTTTCTTT.